This T cell receptor beta chain was obtained from a study of CD8 T cells in ankylosing spondylitis. General observations from the study: Clones tied to disease were said to be significantly enriched in matched ankylosing spondylitis synovial fluid. Disease-linked clones were found to be CD8+ and relatively rare in peripheral blood. A TCR beta motif of several highly homologous variants appeared characteristic of ankylosing spondylitis blood.

J lost 0 bases, V lost 5 bases, and 4 bases had no gene match. Germline V gene data show CDR1 as LNHDA and CDR2 as SQIVND (reference sequence). The CDR3 extends over 15 amino acids. Concerning this clonotype itself: No antigen is known for it.

5'-RACE, quantitative and with molecular barcodes, yielded the TCR beta libraries. TCRdb reprocessed the 5' RACE reads via MiXCR and lists one record per CDR3 protein. The sample has roughly 370,000 distinct CDR3 sequences; around 22% are singletons. The chain carries TRBV19 and TRBJ1-5, with 7 nucleotides matching TRBD1. Source material: blood, either unsorted or a sorted T cell fraction (not recorded which). The source is a male donor with ankylosing spondylitis. In DNA, the CDR3 is TGTGCCAGTAGTTTTAACAGGGGTAGCAATCAGCCCCAGCATTTT. This translates into CASSFNRGSNQPQHF.